The clone carrying this TCR beta chain was seen only once. As yet, its antigen is unknown. These data originate in a study of T cell responses to AZD1222 COVID-19 vaccine. Study observations and caveats: An increase in Spike-specific TCR breadth and depth was observed after two AZD1222 doses.

Repertoires were generated with immunoSEQ multiplex PCR, while TCRdb's copy carries only in-frame clones and drops some. The sample includes roughly 150,000 clones, approximately 90% of them seen just once. The CDR3 sequence is 15 residues long. V gave up 4 bases and J gave up 5 bases, with 17 bases separating them. Per the germline V gene, CDR1 is LNHDA and CDR2 is SQIVND (reference sequence). The sample in question was peripheral blood, obtained on day 0 of AZD1222 vaccination. This chain joins TRBV19 and TRBJ2-5; D possibly corresponds to TRBD2 (6 bases). This sequence was found in an adult in good health. The CDR3 DNA reads as TGTGCCAGTAGTACCGAAGGTCGTGCGGGGGAGACCCAGTACTTC. It yields the protein CASSTEGRAGETQYF.